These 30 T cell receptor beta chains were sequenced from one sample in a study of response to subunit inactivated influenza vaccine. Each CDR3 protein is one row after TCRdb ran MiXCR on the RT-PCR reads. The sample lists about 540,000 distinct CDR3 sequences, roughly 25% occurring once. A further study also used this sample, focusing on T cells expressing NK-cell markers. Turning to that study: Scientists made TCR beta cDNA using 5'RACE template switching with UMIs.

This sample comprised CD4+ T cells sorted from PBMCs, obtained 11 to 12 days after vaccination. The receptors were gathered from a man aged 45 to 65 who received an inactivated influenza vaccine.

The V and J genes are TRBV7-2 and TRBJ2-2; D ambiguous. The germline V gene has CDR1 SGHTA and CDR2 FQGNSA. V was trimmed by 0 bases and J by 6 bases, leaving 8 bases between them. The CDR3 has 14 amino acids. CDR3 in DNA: TGTGCCAGCAGCTTAGCGGTGGCGGCCGGGGAGCTGTTTTTT. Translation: CASSLAVAAGELFF.

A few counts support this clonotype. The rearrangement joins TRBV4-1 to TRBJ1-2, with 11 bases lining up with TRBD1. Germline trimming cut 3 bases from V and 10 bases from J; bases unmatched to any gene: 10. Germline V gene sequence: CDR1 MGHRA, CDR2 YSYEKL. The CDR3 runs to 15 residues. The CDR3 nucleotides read TGCGCCAGCAGCCAGACGGACAGGGGGCGCGGGGCCTACACCTTC. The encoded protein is CASSQTDRGRGAYTF.

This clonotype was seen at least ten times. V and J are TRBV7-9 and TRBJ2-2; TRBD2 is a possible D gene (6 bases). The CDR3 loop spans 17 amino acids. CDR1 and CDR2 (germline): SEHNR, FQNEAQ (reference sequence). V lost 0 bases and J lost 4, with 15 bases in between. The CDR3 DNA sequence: TGTGCCAGCAGCTTAGCGGCGGGGATCGGGGTCACCGGGGAGCTGTTTTTT. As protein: CASSLAAGIGVTGELFF.

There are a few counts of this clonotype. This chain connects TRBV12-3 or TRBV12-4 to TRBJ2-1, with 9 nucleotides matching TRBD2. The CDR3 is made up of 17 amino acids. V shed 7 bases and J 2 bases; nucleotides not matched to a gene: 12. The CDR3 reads CASTSRSGRITYNEQFF. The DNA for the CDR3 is TGTGCCAGCACCTCCCGAAGCGGGAGGATCACCTACAATGAGCAGTTCTTC.

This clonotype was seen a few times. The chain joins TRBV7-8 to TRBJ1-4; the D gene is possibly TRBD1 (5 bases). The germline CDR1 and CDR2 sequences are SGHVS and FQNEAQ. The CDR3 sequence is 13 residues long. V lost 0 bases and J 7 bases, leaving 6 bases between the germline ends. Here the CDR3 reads CASSLAQGEKLFF. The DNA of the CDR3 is TGTGCCAGCAGCTTAGCGCAGGGTGAAAAACTGTTTTTT.

CDR3 in DNA: TGTGCCAGAGGCCGGGGGAGAGAGTACGAGCAGTACTTC. Encoded protein: CARGRGREYEQYF. This sequence joins TRBV2 and TRBJ2-7, with D perhaps TRBD2 (6 bases). CDR1 is SNHLY, CDR2 FYNNEI, per germline. V shed 9 bases and J shed 4 bases, with 16 bases lying between them. The CDR3 extends over 13 amino acids.

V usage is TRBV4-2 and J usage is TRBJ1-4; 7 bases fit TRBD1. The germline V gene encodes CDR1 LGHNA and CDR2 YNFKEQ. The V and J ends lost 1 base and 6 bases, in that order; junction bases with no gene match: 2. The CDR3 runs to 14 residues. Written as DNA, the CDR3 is TGTGCCAGCAGCCAAGGTGACAGGGATGAAAAACTGTTTTTT. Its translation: CASSQGDRDEKLFF.

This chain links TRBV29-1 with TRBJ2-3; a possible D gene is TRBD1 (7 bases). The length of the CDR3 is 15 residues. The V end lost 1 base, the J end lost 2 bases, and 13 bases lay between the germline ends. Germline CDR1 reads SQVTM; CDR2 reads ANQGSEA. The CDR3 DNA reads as TGCAGCGTTGAAGCTCAGGGGGGTTCCACAGATACGCAGTATTTT. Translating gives CSVEAQGGSTDTQYF.

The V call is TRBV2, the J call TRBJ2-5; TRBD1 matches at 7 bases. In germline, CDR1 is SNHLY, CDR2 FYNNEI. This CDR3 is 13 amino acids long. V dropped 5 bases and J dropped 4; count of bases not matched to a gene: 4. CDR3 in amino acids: CASSINRGETQYF. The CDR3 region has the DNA TGTGCCAGCAGTATTAACAGGGGAGAGACCCAGTACTTC. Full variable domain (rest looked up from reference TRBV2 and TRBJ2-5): EPEVTQTPSHQVTQMGQEVILRCVPISNHLYFYWYRQILGQKVEFLVSFYNNEISEKSEIFDDQFSVERPDGSNFTLKIRSTKLEDSAMYFCASSINRGETQYFGPGTRLLVL.

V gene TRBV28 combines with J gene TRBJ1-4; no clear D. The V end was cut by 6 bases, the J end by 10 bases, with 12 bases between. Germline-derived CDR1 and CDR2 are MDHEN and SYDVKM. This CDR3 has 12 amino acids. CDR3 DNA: TGTGCCAGCAGCAATGGTGCCCGAAAACTGTTTTTT. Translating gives CASSNGARKLFF.

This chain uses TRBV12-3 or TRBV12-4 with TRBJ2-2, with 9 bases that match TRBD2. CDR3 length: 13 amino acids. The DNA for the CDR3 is TGTGCAGCGGGGGGCGCGAACACCGGGGAGCTGTTTTTT. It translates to CAAGGANTGELFF.

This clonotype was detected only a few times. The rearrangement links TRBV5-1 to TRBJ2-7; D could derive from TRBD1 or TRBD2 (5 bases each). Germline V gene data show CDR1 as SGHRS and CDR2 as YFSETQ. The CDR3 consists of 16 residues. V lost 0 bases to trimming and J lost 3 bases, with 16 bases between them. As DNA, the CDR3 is TGCGCCAGCAGCTTGGCCACGAGGGGTTCCAGCTACGAGCAGTACTTC. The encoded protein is CASSLATRGSSYEQYF.

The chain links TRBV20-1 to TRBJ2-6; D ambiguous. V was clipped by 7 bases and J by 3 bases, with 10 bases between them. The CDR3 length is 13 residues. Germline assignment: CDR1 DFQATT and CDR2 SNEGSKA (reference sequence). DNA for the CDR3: TGCAGTGGACAAAGTTATGGGGCCAACGTCCTGACTTTC. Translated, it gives CSGQSYGANVLTF.

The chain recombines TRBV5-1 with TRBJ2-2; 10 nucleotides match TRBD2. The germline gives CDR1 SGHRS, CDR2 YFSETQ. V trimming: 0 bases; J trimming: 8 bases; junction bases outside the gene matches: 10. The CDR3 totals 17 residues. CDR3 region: CASSLAGLAGVGGELFF. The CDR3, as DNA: TGCGCCAGCAGCTTGGCCGGGCTAGCGGGAGTAGGAGGGGAGCTGTTTTTT.

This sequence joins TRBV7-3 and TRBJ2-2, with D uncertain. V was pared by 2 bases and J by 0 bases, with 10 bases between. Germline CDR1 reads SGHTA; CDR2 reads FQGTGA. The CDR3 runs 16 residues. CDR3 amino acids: CASSLRWAANTGELFF. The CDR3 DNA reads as TGTGCCAGCAGCTTACGTTGGGCCGCGAACACCGGGGAGCTGTTTTTT.

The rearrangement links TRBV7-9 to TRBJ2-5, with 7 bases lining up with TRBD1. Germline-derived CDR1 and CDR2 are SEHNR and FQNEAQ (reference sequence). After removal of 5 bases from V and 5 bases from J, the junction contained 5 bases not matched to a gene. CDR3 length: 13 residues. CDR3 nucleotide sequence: TGTGCCAGCAGCCGAGGACAGGTGGAGACCCAGTACTTC. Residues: CASSRGQVETQYF.

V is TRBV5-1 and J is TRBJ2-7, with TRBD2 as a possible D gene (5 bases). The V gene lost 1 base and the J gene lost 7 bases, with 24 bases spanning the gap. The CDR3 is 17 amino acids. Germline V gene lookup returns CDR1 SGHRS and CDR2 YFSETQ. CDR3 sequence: CASSLSPGSPDLAEQYF. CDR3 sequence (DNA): TGCGCCAGCAGCTTGTCCCCGGGGTCTCCCGACTTGGCGGAGCAGTACTTC.

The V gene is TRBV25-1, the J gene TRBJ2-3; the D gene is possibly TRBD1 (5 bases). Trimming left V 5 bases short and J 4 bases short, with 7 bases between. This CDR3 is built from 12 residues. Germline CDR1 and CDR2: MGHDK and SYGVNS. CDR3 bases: TGTGCCAGCAGTTGGGGCTCAGATACGCAGTATTTT. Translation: CASSWGSDTQYF.

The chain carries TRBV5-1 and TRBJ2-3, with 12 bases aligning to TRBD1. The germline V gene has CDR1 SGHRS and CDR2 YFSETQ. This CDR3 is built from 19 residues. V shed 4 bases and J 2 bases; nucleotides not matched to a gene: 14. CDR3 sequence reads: CASSEGQGASVTYTDTQYF. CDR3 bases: TGCGCCAGCAGCGAGGGACAGGGGGCGAGTGTCACCTACACAGATACGCAGTATTTT.

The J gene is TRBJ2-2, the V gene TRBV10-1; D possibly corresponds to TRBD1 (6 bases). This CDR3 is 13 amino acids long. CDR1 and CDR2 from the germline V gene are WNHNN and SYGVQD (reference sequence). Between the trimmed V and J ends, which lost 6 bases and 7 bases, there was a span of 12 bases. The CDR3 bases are TGCGCCAGCAGGCCCGGGACAAGCGGGGAGCTGTTTTTT. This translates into CASRPGTSGELFF.

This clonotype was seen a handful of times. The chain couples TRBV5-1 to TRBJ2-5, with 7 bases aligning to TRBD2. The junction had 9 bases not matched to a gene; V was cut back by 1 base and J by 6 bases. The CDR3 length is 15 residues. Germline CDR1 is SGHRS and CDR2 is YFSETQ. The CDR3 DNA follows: TGCGCCAGCAGCTTGACCGGGACCGGGAGGAAGACCCAGTACTTC. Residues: CASSLTGTGRKTQYF.

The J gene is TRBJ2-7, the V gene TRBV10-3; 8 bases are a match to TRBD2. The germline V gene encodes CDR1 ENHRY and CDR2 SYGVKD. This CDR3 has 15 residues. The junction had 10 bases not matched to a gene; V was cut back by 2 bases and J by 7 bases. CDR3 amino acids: CAISETAGGLGEQYF. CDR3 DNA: TGTGCCATCAGTGAGACGGCGGGGGGCCTGGGAGAGCAGTACTTC.

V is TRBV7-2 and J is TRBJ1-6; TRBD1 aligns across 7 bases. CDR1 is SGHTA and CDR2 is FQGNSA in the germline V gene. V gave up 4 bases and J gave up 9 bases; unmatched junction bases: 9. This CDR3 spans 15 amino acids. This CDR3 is CASSSTGLGISPLHF. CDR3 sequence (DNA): TGTGCCAGCAGCTCGACAGGGCTGGGGATTTCACCCCTCCACTTT.

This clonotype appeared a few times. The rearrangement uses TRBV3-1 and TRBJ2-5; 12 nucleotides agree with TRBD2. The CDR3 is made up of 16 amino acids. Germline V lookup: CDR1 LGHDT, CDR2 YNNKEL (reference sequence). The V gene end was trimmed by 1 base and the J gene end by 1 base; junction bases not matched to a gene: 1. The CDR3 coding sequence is TGTGCCAGCAGCCAAGGACTAGCGGGGGCCCAAGAGACCCAGTACTTC. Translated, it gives CASSQGLAGAQETQYF.

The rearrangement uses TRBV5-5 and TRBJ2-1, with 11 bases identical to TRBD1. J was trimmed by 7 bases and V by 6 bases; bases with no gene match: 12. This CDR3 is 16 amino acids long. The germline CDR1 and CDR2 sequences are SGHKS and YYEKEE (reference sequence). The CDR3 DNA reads TGTGCCAGCAACTCCGGACAGGGGGCGTTAGGGAATGAGCAGTTCTTC. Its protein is CASNSGQGALGNEQFF.

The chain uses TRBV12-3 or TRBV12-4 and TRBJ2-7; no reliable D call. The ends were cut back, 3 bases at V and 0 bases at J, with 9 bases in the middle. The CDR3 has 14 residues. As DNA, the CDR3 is TGTGCCAGCAGTTTCGGAAGGGCCTCCTACGAGCAGTACTTC. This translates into CASSFGRASYEQYF.

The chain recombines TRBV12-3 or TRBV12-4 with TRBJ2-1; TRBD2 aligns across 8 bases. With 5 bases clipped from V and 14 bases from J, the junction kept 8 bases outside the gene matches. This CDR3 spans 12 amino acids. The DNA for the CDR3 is TGTGCCAGCAGTACTAGAGCGGGAGCCAAGTTCTTC. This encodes CASSTRAGAKFF.

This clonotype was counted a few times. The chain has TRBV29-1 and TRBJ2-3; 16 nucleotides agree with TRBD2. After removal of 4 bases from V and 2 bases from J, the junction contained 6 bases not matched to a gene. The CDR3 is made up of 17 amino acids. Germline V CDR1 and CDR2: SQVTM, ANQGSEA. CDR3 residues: CSVGGLAGGPLTDTQYF. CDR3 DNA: TGCAGCGTTGGGGGACTAGCGGGAGGGCCCCTCACAGATACGCAGTATTTT.

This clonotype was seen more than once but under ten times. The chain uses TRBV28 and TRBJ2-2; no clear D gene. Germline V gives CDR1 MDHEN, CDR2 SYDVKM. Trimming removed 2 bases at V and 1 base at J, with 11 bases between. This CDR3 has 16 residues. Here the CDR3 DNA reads TGTGCCAGCAGTTTAATCTCGGGCGTGAACACCGGGGAGCTGTTTTTT. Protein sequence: CASSLISGVNTGELFF.

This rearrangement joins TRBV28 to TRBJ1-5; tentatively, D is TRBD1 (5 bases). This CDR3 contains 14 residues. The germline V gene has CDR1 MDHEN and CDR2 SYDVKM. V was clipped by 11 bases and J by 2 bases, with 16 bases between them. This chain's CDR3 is CAGAGAMGNQPQHF. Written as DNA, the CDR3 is TGTGCCGGGGCCGGGGCTATGGGCAATCAGCCCCAGCATTTT.